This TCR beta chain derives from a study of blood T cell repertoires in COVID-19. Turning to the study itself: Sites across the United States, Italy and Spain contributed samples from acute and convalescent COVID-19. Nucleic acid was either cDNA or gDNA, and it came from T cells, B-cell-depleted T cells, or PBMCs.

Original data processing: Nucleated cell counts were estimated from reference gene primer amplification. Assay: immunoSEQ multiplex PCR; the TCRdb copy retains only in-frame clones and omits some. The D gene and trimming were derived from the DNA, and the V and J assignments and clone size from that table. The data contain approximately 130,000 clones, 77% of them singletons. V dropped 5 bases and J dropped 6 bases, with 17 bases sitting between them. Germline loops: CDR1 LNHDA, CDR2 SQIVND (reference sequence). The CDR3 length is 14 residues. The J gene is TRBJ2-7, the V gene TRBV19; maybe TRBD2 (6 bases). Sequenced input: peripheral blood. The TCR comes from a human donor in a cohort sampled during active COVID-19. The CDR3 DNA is TGTGCCAGTAGTTGGGCAACGGGAGAGGTCGAGCAGTACTTC. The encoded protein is CASSWATGEVEQYF.